This record looks at one T cell receptor (beta chain) sequence and its context. In its sample, this clone was seen a few times. The clone's antigen remains unknown. Within one base of it there is no much larger clone, and no base qualities were kept. Libraries were constructed by the immunoSEQ multiplex PCR assay. For the multiplex PCR, a mixture combining 60 forward primers for TCR Vbeta segments and 13 reverse primers for TCR Jbeta segments was used. A multiplex PCR assay on genomic DNA amplified the CDR3 region of rearranged TCR beta genes. On the Illumina HiSeq System, the amplified TCR beta libraries were sequenced as 87-base-pair reads. The authors processed their data as follows. Across the 670 or so repertoires, a later analysis counted some 80 million unique TCR beta chains, 8.5 million to 12 million of which were shared by at least two donors. Raw reads were error-corrected and collapsed into unique sequences with a nearest-neighbor algorithm that merged closely related sequences to remove PCR and sequencing errors. CDR3 sequences were aligned to IMGT reference sequences to assign V, D and J gene segments. For a sequence to be retained, a match of at least six nucleotides was required to both a V gene segment and a J gene segment. A rearrangement counted as productive if the CDR3 had no stop codons and remained in frame with V and J, and every other rearrangement counted as non-productive. Following IMGT convention, CDR3 was defined as the stretch from the second conserved V-encoded cysteine up to the conserved J-encoded phenylalanine. The earlier analysis of about 620 of the donors excluded sequences that lacked an unambiguous match to a single V gene segment. In an earlier analysis of approximately 590 of the donors, V segments were called functional above 56.7% productive rearrangements and were called segregating when the between-donor standard deviation exceeded 5%. To diagnose cytomegalovirus status from the catalog of TCR beta chain sequences, a statistical classification framework was built. V and J gene assignment, in a later analysis, came from comparing TCR nucleotide sequences with IMGT/GENE-DB human TR gene sequences. In a later analysis, CDR3 sequences and most-parsimonious VDJ recombination scenarios were assigned using the TCRdist pipeline. In a later analysis, each TCR beta chain was defined by its CDR3 amino acid sequence together with its V-gene family, and reads without a unique V-gene family were excluded. To address suspected cross-contamination and a sequencing artifact, a later analysis removed some 620 highly shared, low-generation-probability nucleotide sequences. For each public chain, a later analysis derived a clonal expansion index from normalized ranks of inferred template counts within each repertoire. Generation probabilities in a later analysis came from a VDJ recombination model fitted to out-of-frame rearrangements, and those results were checked against IGoR. In a later analysis, hypergeometric tests were used to score TCR-TCR, TCR-HLA and TCR-CMV co-occurrence, with a repertoire-size bias correction applied to TCR pairs. To estimate false discovery rates, a later analysis permuted the HLA or CMV assignments 20 times. In a later analysis, co-occurring TCRs were grouped using DBSCAN, and TCRdist sequence similarity was added for clustering within HLA-allele-positive subsets. Repertoires with fewer than 30,000 or more than 120,000 public chains were left out of co-occurrence clustering, as were about 5 repertoires with anomalous nucleotide sharing. TCRdb's version of the immuneACCESS table is confined to in-frame rearrangements and falls short of the full clone set. An unresolved V gene accounts for under half of the shortfall where checked; the remainder is of unknown origin. V, J and clone size derive from that table, while D and trimming were established from the DNA sequence. For this sample the table gives 170,000 or so clones, of which almost 85% were detected only once. The top ten hold 4% to 6% of the sample.

This record belongs to a study of cytomegalovirus exposure and HLA in healthy donors (dated by TCRdb to between 2016 and 2019). With respect to the entire study: An earlier analysis of some 600 of the donors reported about 300 Gb of sequence data and approximately 120 million unique TCR beta sequences obtained from around 180 million T cells. Every repertoire in the discovery cohort had been generated on one and the same sequencing platform. The aim of the study was to test whether cataloging public T cell receptors could identify signatures of past pathogen exposure. Because of strong linkage in the cohort, 5 or 6 DR-DQ haplotypes were treated as single units for association and clustering. A later genetic analysis took genome-wide SNP genotypes for 398 of the 666 donors and used that subset as a discovery cohort. On average, roughly 250,000 unique TCR beta nucleotide sequences were sequenced per donor among 350 to 400 genotyped donors of the cohort, with roughly 18% of those sequences being non-productive. Donor age, sex, ethnicity and CMV serostatus were collected together with the repertoire data. To predict cytomegalovirus infection status, the study brought together high-throughput TCR immunosequencing, statistical association of individual TCRs with disease status, and machine learning. A separate validation cohort of more than 100 different subjects was used in addition to the approximately 670-subject first cohort. A later analysis re-examined previously published TCR beta repertoires from about 700 donors and added high-resolution HLA genotyping to investigate patterns of TCR occurrence. The number of donors typed differed by locus, with 629-630 for A, B, C, DRB1 and DQB1, around 520 for DQA1, about 610 for DPA1, and approximately 470 for DPB1. About 330 gigabases of sequencing data and tens of millions of unique TCR sequences made up an early release that covered about 640 HLA-typed donors. An earlier analysis of some 500 of the donors used high-throughput TCR beta sequencing to judge whether each TCR beta V gene segment behaved as functional or pseudogenic. Of the roughly 400 genotyped donors, 81% were placed in the genetic ancestry cluster associated with self-reported Caucasian donors. HLA typing covered class I and class II loci at four-digit resolution. In the later analysis, no new phenotypic data were used to find candidate immune exposures; instead, reliance was placed on TCR beta sequences and their occurrence across donors. The study used immunosequencing to profile the T cell repertoires of 670 or so subjects and linked those repertoires to cytomegalovirus serostatus. Overall study results and their limits: In vitro tests confirmed that a few of the cytomegalovirus-associated TCR beta chains recognize cytomegalovirus antigens. An association between a missense DCLRE1C variant and V-gene and J-gene trimming of TCR beta chains was found in a later genetic analysis and replicated in an independent cohort. According to a later genetic analysis, donors in an Asian-associated ancestry cluster had fewer N-insertions in productive TCRs than the approximately 650-donor mean. A group of highly shared sequence variants was considered likely to be a technical artifact of the sequencing pipeline. Across donors, most TCR sequences were observed very rarely, whereas some public TCRs were present in many individuals. The study gave a list of over 150 TCR beta chains associated with cytomegalovirus. In both the original and validation cohorts, the classifier was reported to diagnose cytomegalovirus status with high specificity and sensitivity. A further reported finding was that TCR beta sequences accurately predicted the HLA-A and HLA-B alleles for most subjects in the first cohort. In a later analysis, most CMV-associated TCR beta chains were found to appear HLA-restricted, with HLA associations seemingly driven largely by CMV exposure. The earlier analysis of about 600 of the donors excluded some 15 rarely observed V segments, including chromosome 9 orphons, because counts were too low. Because HLA typing was unavailable for some donors at each locus, only the typed subset was used in association tests. Roughly uniform sequencing depth across donors was assumed in presence/absence analyses, although this assumption may not hold. Linkage disequilibrium might explain the correlated functional status among segregating V segments, but an unknown experimental factor could not be ruled out. CMV serostatus was the only immune exposure information available for the cohort. It was suggested by the authors that the approach could potentially be generalized to other disease states and immunological phenotypes. Because the 87-base-pair reads could not distinguish some IMGT-functional V segments, including TRBV6-2 and TRBV6-3, those segments were excluded. Specific HLA alleles were associated with 16,951 TCR beta sequences at a false discovery rate of 0.05 in a later analysis. A later analysis found that HLA-associated TCR beta chains were more clonally expanded and had lower generation probabilities than equally common non-associated chains. This cohort had only TCR beta chains sequenced, and the lack of alpha or paired-chain data limited which features could be detected. In an earlier analysis of some 640 of the donors, most TCR beta V segments were observed in productive rearrangements about 90% or about 30% of the time, broadly matching IMGT annotations. According to a later analysis, parvovirus B19, influenza, CMV and Epstein-Barr virus appeared linked to several top co-occurrence clusters. According to a later analysis, TCR association rates differed among HLA loci, with DRB1 alleles showing the most associated TCRs and HLA-C alleles showing the fewest. When HLA alleles, especially DR and DQ, strongly co-occurred, TCR associations were difficult to assign to individual alleles.

Looking up the germline V gene (reference sequence) yields CDR1 LNHDA and CDR2 SQIVND. The cysteine opens and the phenylalanine closes a CDR3 of 15 amino acids. Here the CDR3 DNA is all that survives: 45 bases in frame from base 1. The V end loses 4 bases and the J end loses 3 bases, and a stretch of 15 bases separates them. In total, just over 650 healthy bone marrow donors made up the cohort. At the time of sampling, all cohort members were nominally healthy, though unrecorded immune exposures were likely present. The donor tested CMV seropositive and was one of the 289 seropositive cohort members. A peripheral blood sample was provided by each donor, and peripheral blood mononuclear cells were used for TCR beta sequencing. The Qiagen DNeasy Blood Extraction Kit was used to extract genomic DNA from the blood cell samples.

The chain joins TRBV19 to TRBJ1-2, and the D gene may be TRBD1, 6 bases matching. This TCR came from a girl between 10 and 17 years old in good health and CMV-seropositive. The sample comprised PBMCs. CDR3 loop: CASSNKYRAHYGYTF. The nucleotides read TGTGCCAGTAGTAATAAGTACAGGGCGCACTATGGCTACACCTTC.